This T cell receptor beta chain was retrieved from a study of T cell changes during pregnancy in multiple sclerosis. Repertoires were generated with immunoSEQ multiplex PCR, while TCRdb's copy carries only in-frame clones and drops some. Among roughly 40,000 clones listed, roughly 85% were seen once. The CDR3 length is 15 residues. Germline-derived CDR1 and CDR2 are SGHAT and FQNNGV. The V gene end was trimmed by 4 bases and the J gene end by 9 bases; junction bases not matched to a gene: 9. V gene TRBV11-2 combines with J gene TRBJ1-1, with 12 bases that match TRBD1. The TCR comes from a female donor with multiple sclerosis, enrolled in a pregnancy study. The specimen was CD4+ T cells from peripheral blood mononuclear cells, collected before pregnancy. In DNA form, the CDR3 reads TGTGCCAGCAGCTCGCTTCGGGACAGGGGGCCTCAAGCTTTCTTT. Protein product: CASSSLRDRGPQAFF.